What follows are 22 T cell receptor beta chains derived from one specimen sequenced in a study of CD8 T cells in ankylosing spondylitis. TCRdb analysed the 5' RACE reads with MiXCR anew, one entry per CDR3 protein. The data show roughly 440,000 distinct CDR3 sequences, about 15% seen once. Study-wide results and limits: Characteristic, it appeared, of ankylosing spondylitis blood was a TCR beta motif of seven or eight highly homologous variants.

These receptors have no identified antigens. Specimen: blood, either unsorted or a sorted T cell fraction (not recorded which). The receptors shown here come from a male donor with ankylosing spondylitis.

The rearrangement links TRBV28 to TRBJ2-2, with TRBD1 identical over 10 bases. There are 13 residues in the CDR3. Trimming took 6 bases from V and 7 from J; bases not matched to a gene: 2. Germline V gene lookup returns CDR1 MDHEN and CDR2 SYDVKM. The CDR3 DNA reads as TGTGCCAGCAGGGGGACAGGGGACGGGGAGCTGTTTTTT. Protein: CASRGTGDGELFF.

The chain joins TRBV27 to TRBJ2-1; the match to TRBD2 covers 8 bases. This CDR3 comprises 15 residues. Per germline, CDR1 MNHEY and CDR2 SMNVEV (reference sequence). Trimming cost V 7 bases and J 4 bases; bases outside gene matches: 9. The CDR3 DNA reads TGTGCCAGCATGCCCCGAGCGGGGGATTACAATGAGCAGTTCTTC. It specifies CASMPRAGDYNEQFF.

V usage is TRBV20-1 and J usage is TRBJ1-2; possibly TRBD1 for D (5 bases). The CDR3 has 12 residues. Trimming removed 5 bases from V and 4 bases from J, with 11 bases in between. The V gene's germline CDR1 is DFQATT and CDR2 SNEGSKA (reference sequence). CDR3 sequence: CSAGGTVYGYTF. The CDR3, as DNA: TGCAGTGCTGGGGGGACTGTCTATGGCTACACCTTC.

This clonotype was recorded once. The V gene is TRBV28, the J gene TRBJ2-6; the match to TRBD2 covers 8 bases. The junction had 6 bases not matched to a gene; V was cut back by 8 bases and J by 0 bases. This CDR3 is 16 amino acids long. Per germline, CDR1 MDHEN and CDR2 SYDVKM. The CDR3 region is CASGPGGLSGANVLTF. In DNA form, the CDR3 reads TGTGCCAGCGGGCCGGGGGGGCTCTCTGGGGCCAACGTCCTGACTTTC.

This clonotype has only a few counts. The chain has TRBV20-1 and TRBJ1-4; D is undetermined. The length of the CDR3 is 11 residues. Germline CDR1 and CDR2: DFQATT and SNEGSKA (reference sequence). V was clipped by 1 base and J by 8 bases, with 5 bases between them. The CDR3 loop is CSARVDEKLFF. The CDR3 DNA sequence: TGCAGTGCTAGAGTGGACGAAAAACTGTTTTTT.

This clonotype was recorded a few times. V usage is TRBV2 and J usage is TRBJ2-7; D unclear. Between the trimmed V and J ends, which lost 6 bases and 7 bases, there was a span of 13 bases. The CDR3 extends over 12 amino acids. CDR1 and CDR2 (germline): SNHLY, FYNNEI. CDR3 protein: CASSTDGDEQYF. The CDR3 DNA follows: TGTGCCAGCAGCACGGACGGCGATGAGCAGTACTTC.

This clonotype was recorded a few times. V and J are TRBV7-2 and TRBJ2-7; TRBD2 agrees at 8 bases. Germline V gene sequence: CDR1 SGHTA, CDR2 FQGNSA. V lost 5 bases, J lost 5 bases, and 11 bases stayed unmatched. CDR3 length: 15 amino acids. Written as DNA, the CDR3 is TGTGCCAGCAGCAAAGACGGGACTAGGTCGCACGAGCAGTACTTC. Amino acids: CASSKDGTRSHEQYF. Variable domain in full (rest from reference TRBV7-2 and TRBJ2-7): GAGVSQSPSNKVTEKGKDVELRCDPISGHTALYWYRQSLGQGLEFLIYFQGNSAPDKSGLPSDRFSAERTGGSVSTLTIQRTQQEDSAVYLCASSKDGTRSHEQYFGPGTRLTVT.

This clonotype was detected many times. The V gene is TRBV12-3 or TRBV12-4, the J gene TRBJ1-4, with D hard to call. V shed 3 bases and J shed 4 bases, with 6 bases lying between them. The CDR3 sequence is 13 residues long. The CDR3, as DNA: TGTGCCAGCAGTTTTGACCTTAATGAAAAACTGTTTTTT. Translation gives CASSFDLNEKLFF.

This chain uses TRBV5-1 with TRBJ2-1; 9 bases fit TRBD2. V trimming: 5 bases; J trimming: 5 bases; junction bases outside the gene matches: 5. The CDR3 totals 14 residues. Germline V gene data show CDR1 as SGHRS and CDR2 as YFSETQ. The CDR3 DNA reads TGCGCCAGCAGGTCCGGGACTAGCAACAATGAGCAGTTCTTC. Translated, it gives CASRSGTSNNEQFF. Drawing the rest from reference TRBV5-1 and TRBJ2-1, the complete variable domain is KAGVTQTPRYLIKTRGQQVTLSCSPISGHRSVSWYQQTPGQGLQFLFEYFSETQRNKGNFPGRFSGRQFSNSRSEMNVSTLELGDSALYLCASRSGTSNNEQFFGPGTRLTVL.

This clonotype was picked up a small number of times. This chain links TRBV7-2 with TRBJ2-1, with 14 bases identical to TRBD2. CDR1 SGHTA and CDR2 FQGNSA come from the germline V gene. This CDR3 is built from 17 residues. The trim removed 3 bases at V and 7 bases at J, leaving 8 bases unmatched. This CDR3 reads CASSFAGTSGSLNEQFF. DNA of the CDR3: TGTGCCAGCAGCTTTGCCGGGACTAGCGGGAGCTTGAATGAGCAGTTCTTC.

Worth noting for this clonotype: A much larger clone sits a single nucleotide away, making a read error possible. The genes are TRBV2 and TRBJ2-5, with 7 bases lining up with TRBD1. With 4 bases clipped from V and 2 bases from J, the junction kept 1 base outside the gene matches. Germline V gene data show CDR1 as SNHLY and CDR2 as FYNNEI. The CDR3 is 13 amino acids. CDR3 residues: CASSGQGQETQYF. The CDR3 nucleotides read TGTGCCAGCAGTGGACAGGGTCAAGAGACCCAGTACTTC.

This clonotype turned up a few times. The J gene is TRBJ2-3, the V gene TRBV18; 8 nucleotides match TRBD1. The CDR3 is 15 amino acids. The V segment lost 4 bases and the J segment 2 bases; nucleotides outside the gene matches: 5. Germline V gene sequence: CDR1 KGHSH, CDR2 LQKENI. Written as DNA, the CDR3 is TGTGCCAGCTCACAACAGGGGGGCTACACAGATACGCAGTATTTT. It encodes CASSQQGGYTDTQYF.

The genes are TRBV18 and TRBJ2-5; 9 positions agree with TRBD2. The CDR3 is 16 residues long. The V gene end was trimmed by 1 base and the J gene end by 1 base; junction bases not matched to a gene: 4. Germline CDR1 KGHSH, CDR2 LQKENI. Here the CDR3 DNA reads TGTGCCAGCTCACCACTTAGCGGGAGTGTCCAAGAGACCCAGTACTTC. Protein: CASSPLSGSVQETQYF.

This clonotype was seen ten or more times. This chain uses TRBV10-3 with TRBJ2-1; TRBD2 might be the D (5 bases). The V end was cut by 2 bases, the J end by 7 bases, with 12 bases between. Germline V CDR1 and CDR2: ENHRY, SYGVKD. This CDR3 has 14 amino acids. Here the CDR3 DNA reads TGTGCCATCAGTGAGGAAGGACTGTCAAATGAGCAGTTCTTC. It encodes CAISEEGLSNEQFF.

The V call is TRBV7-8, the J call TRBJ1-1; D unclear. The CDR3 covers 12 residues. Germline V gene data show CDR1 as SGHVS and CDR2 as FQNEAQ. Trimming took off 0 bases at V and 11 bases at J, with 10 bases between the two ends. This CDR3 reads CASSLATGRAFF. CDR3 DNA: TGTGCCAGCAGCTTAGCGACGGGCCGCGCTTTCTTT.

The chain links TRBV4-3 to TRBJ2-1, with TRBD2 matching 8 bases. Trimming at V came to 1 base and at J to 9 bases, leaving 8 bases not matched to a gene. Germline V gives CDR1 LGHNA, CDR2 YSLEER. This CDR3 has 15 amino acids. The CDR3 coding sequence is TGCGCCAGCAGCCAAGGATCTTGGACTAGCAGTGAGCAGTTCTTC. Protein sequence: CASSQGSWTSSEQFF.

This clonotype was observed at least ten times. The V call is TRBV10-2, the J call TRBJ1-6, with D maybe TRBD1 (6 bases). The CDR3 spans 13 residues. Germline V gene sequence: CDR1 WSHSY, CDR2 SAAADI. V shed 7 bases and J shed 9 bases, with 13 bases lying between them. As DNA, the CDR3 is TGCGCCAGCACCCCGGGACAATTTTCACCCCTCCACTTT. Its protein is CASTPGQFSPLHF.

The chain couples TRBV5-1 to TRBJ2-1; 11 bases fit TRBD2. With 3 bases clipped from V and 2 bases from J, the junction kept 4 bases outside the gene matches. The CDR3 length is 16 residues. The germline V gene encodes CDR1 SGHRS and CDR2 YFSETQ. CDR3 nucleotides: TGCGCCAGCAGCTGGGGACTAGCGGAACCCTACAATGAGCAGTTCTTC. It is translated as CASSWGLAEPYNEQFF.

This clonotype was found a few times. DNA of the CDR3: TGTGCCAGCAGTGAAGAGTGGGATCAGCCCCAGCATTTT. It encodes CASSEEWDQPQHF. V gene TRBV4-2 combines with J gene TRBJ1-5, with D hard to call. Germline CDR1 is LGHNA and CDR2 is YNFKEQ. This CDR3 spans 13 amino acids. Trimming pared 6 bases from V and 5 bases from J, leaving 11 bases between.

The chain recombines TRBV5-1 with TRBJ1-1, with D perhaps matching TRBD1 (6 bases). The CDR3 is made up of 15 amino acids. Germline V CDR1 and CDR2: SGHRS, YFSETQ. V lost 0 bases and J lost 4, with 13 bases in between. The CDR3 reads CASSLVAGASTEAFF. CDR3 in DNA: TGCGCCAGCAGCTTGGTTGCAGGGGCTTCCACTGAAGCTTTCTTT.

V and J are TRBV5-1 and TRBJ1-1, with D hard to call. V lost 4 bases and J 0 bases, leaving 19 bases between the germline ends. Per the germline V gene, CDR1 is SGHRS and CDR2 is YFSETQ. CDR3 size: 17 residues. In nucleotides, the CDR3 is TGCGCCAGCAGCGGCGGACGGAACCAATTAATGAACACTGAAGCTTTCTTT. Translated: CASSGGRNQLMNTEAFF.

This chain uses TRBV6-1 with TRBJ2-7; TRBD1 might be the D (6 bases). Germline V gene lookup returns CDR1 MNHNS and CDR2 SASEGT. V was trimmed by 8 bases and J by 2 bases, leaving 19 bases between them. This CDR3 contains 15 residues. The CDR3 nucleotides are TGTGCCAGCGCCGTTGGCCCGGGACAAACCTACGAGCAGTACTTC. Translated, it gives CASAVGPGQTYEQYF.